Presented here are 15 T cell receptor beta chains from one specimen sequenced in a study of blood T cell repertoires in COVID-19. The protocol was immunoSEQ multiplex PCR, while the TCRdb copy is restricted to in-frame clones and leaves out a portion. The table lists fewer than 350,000 clones, around 90% of them singletons. Sequencing was carried out using PBMCs or T cells enriched from blood (not recorded which). These TCRs come from a woman aged 18-35 years with acute COVID-19.

The sample holds one count of this clone. The chain couples TRBV27 to TRBJ1-5; 9 bases match TRBD1. The V gene end was trimmed by 5 bases and the J gene end by 11 bases; junction bases not matched to a gene: 10. The CDR3 is made up of 14 amino acids. CDR1 is MNHEY, CDR2 SMNVEV, per germline (reference sequence). Here the CDR3 DNA reads TGTGCCAGCAGTCCGGGACAGGGTAGGGCAGCCCAGCATTTT. Encoded protein: CASSPGQGRAAQHF.

V usage is TRBV4-1 and J usage is TRBJ1-2; D gene unclear. The CDR3 has 13 amino acids. V lost 0 bases to trimming and J lost 8 bases, with 10 bases between them. Germline CDR1 and CDR2: MGHRA and YSYEKL. The CDR3 DNA follows: TGCGCCAGCAGCCAAGAGTTCCCGGGGGGCTACACCTTC. It specifies CASSQEFPGGYTF.

J is TRBJ2-5 and V is TRBV5-4; D is possibly TRBD2 (6 bases). CDR1 is SGHNT and CDR2 is YYREEE in the germline V gene (reference sequence). The CDR3 covers 13 residues. Trimming took off 6 bases at V and 2 bases at J, with 11 bases between the two ends. CDR3 bases: TGTGCCAGCACGAGCGGGCCTCAAGAGACCCAGTACTTC. It yields the protein CASTSGPQETQYF.

CDR3: CASSTGAGGNQPQHF. The DNA of the CDR3 is TGTGCCAGCAGCACCGGAGCCGGGGGCAATCAGCCCCAGCATTTT. The rearrangement joins TRBV11-2 to TRBJ1-5; D ambiguous. The CDR3 runs to 15 residues. Trimming cost V 5 bases and J 2 bases, with 13 bases left between them. Germline V gives CDR1 SGHAT, CDR2 FQNNGV.

This chain uses TRBV19 with TRBJ1-2; possibly TRBD1 for D (5 bases). Germline CDR1 is LNHDA and CDR2 is SQIVND (reference sequence). V dropped 6 bases and J dropped 0 bases, with 11 bases sitting between them. The CDR3 is 14 amino acids. In DNA, the CDR3 is TGTGCCAGTAGGTACAGGAGTACTAACTATGGCTACACCTTC. This translates into CASRYRSTNYGYTF.

Written as DNA, the CDR3 is TGCGCCAGCAGCCAACTTCTAGCGGGAGGGGAGGACAATGAGCAGTTCTTC. Amino acids: CASSQLLAGGEDNEQFF. This sequence joins TRBV4-1 and TRBJ2-1, with TRBD2 identical over 12 bases. V lost 2 bases to trimming and J lost 5 bases; unmatched junction nucleotides: 7. Germline lookup yields CDR1 MGHRA and CDR2 YSYEKL. The CDR3 is made up of 17 amino acids.

This clone was observed once. The chain recombines TRBV3-1 (or the pseudogene TRBV3-2) with TRBJ2-7; TRBD2 aligns across 13 bases. Germline V CDR1 and CDR2: LGHDT, YNNKEL (reference sequence). This CDR3 spans 16 amino acids. The ends lost 1 base at V and 6 bases at J; junction bases unmatched: 6. CDR3 sequence: CASSQGILAGGAEQYF. The CDR3 DNA is TGTGCCAGCAGCCAAGGAATACTAGCGGGAGGGGCCGAGCAGTACTTC.

The rearrangement joins TRBV10-3 to TRBJ2-7; 9 nucleotides match TRBD2. Germline CDR1 and CDR2: ENHRY and SYGVKD. Trimming took 4 bases from V and 2 from J; bases not matched to a gene: 6. This CDR3 spans 15 amino acids. CDR3 DNA sequence: TGTGCCATCAGTGGATCTAGCGGGGCAACCTACGAGCAGTACTTC. The encoded protein is CAISGSSGATYEQYF.

The J gene is TRBJ1-2, the V gene TRBV11-1, with D unclear. This CDR3 contains 14 residues. V was shortened by 0 bases and J by 2 bases, with 7 bases between the two germline ends. Germline CDR1 reads SGHAT; CDR2 reads FQDESV (reference sequence). CDR3 bases: TGTGCCAGCAGCTTAGCCGGCGGCAACTATGGCTACACCTTC. It codes for CASSLAGGNYGYTF.

This clone was seen once. The chain links TRBV11-2 to TRBJ2-1, with 7 bases fitting TRBD1. V gave up 5 bases and J gave up 3 bases; unmatched junction bases: 7. Germline lookup yields CDR1 SGHAT and CDR2 FQNNGV. There are 15 residues in the CDR3. CDR3 nucleotide sequence: TGTGCCAGCAGCGCCCTACAGGGGCTCTACAATGAGCAGTTCTTC. This sequence encodes CASSALQGLYNEQFF.

This chain connects TRBV7-7 to TRBJ2-5; D is possibly TRBD2 (6 bases). CDR3 length equals 14 residues. V lost 5 bases and J lost 4, with 14 bases in between. Germline CDR1 is SSHAT and CDR2 is FNYEAQ (reference sequence). The CDR3, as DNA: TGTGCCAGCAGCCCCGGGACTCTGGGAGAGACCCAGTACTTC. It is translated as CASSPGTLGETQYF.

V and J are TRBV10-2 and TRBJ2-5; D is possibly TRBD1 (6 bases). Germline V gene sequence: CDR1 WSHSY, CDR2 SAAADI. Trimming left V 6 bases short and J 4 bases short, with 15 bases between. The CDR3 runs to 14 residues. For the CDR3, the DNA is TGCGCCAGCAGCTTTCTGGGGGCGGGAGAGACCCAGTACTTC. This gives the protein CASSFLGAGETQYF.

The gene calls are TRBV27 and TRBJ2-3; tentatively, D is TRBD1 (5 bases). The V gene's germline CDR1 is MNHEY and CDR2 SMNVEV (reference sequence). The CDR3 sequence is 15 residues long. V lost 4 bases and J lost 5, with 16 bases in between. In DNA form, the CDR3 reads TGTGCCAGCAGTTACGTGGGGCAGGCCGGAGATACGCAGTATTTT. Translating it yields CASSYVGQAGDTQYF.

V gene TRBV24-1 combines with J gene TRBJ2-1; possible D gene TRBD2, 5 bases. The CDR3 runs to 16 residues. V dropped 4 bases and J dropped 0 bases, with 12 bases sitting between them. Germline V gene lookup returns CDR1 KGHDR and CDR2 SFDVKD. CDR3: CATSESGLVSYNEQFF. The CDR3 DNA sequence: TGTGCCACCAGTGAGTCCGGACTTGTCTCCTACAATGAGCAGTTCTTC.

This rearrangement joins TRBV29-1 to TRBJ2-1; D possibly corresponds to TRBD2 (5 bases). The CDR3 is made up of 14 amino acids. The germline V gene has CDR1 SQVTM and CDR2 ANQGSEA. Trimming took 4 bases from V and 5 from J, leaving 15 bases between them. The CDR3 here is CSVVGAASNNEQFF. The CDR3 region has the DNA TGCAGCGTTGTAGGAGCGGCCAGTAACAATGAGCAGTTCTTC.